The rows below give T cell receptor beta chains drawn from one sample of a study of T cells in Graves' hyperthyroidism and ophthalmopathy. MiXCR, run by TCRdb on the multiplex PCR reads, gives a single entry per CDR3 protein. Of about 640,000 distinct CDR3 sequences in the sample, around 20% were seen once. The sequencing sample was made of blood. The receptor source for this set is a man aged 30 to 39 with Graves' ophthalmopathy. Both conserved end residues are part of each CDR3. A D gene is named only where the DNA matches it firmly. Some rows have no size entry. The others give once, few or many, or a class for an expanded clone.

clone size: NA; J gene: TRBJ1-1; D gene: TRBD1; V gene: TRBV6-2/TRBV6-3; CDR3 protein: CASGTAEAFF; CDR3 DNA: TGTGCCAGTGGGACAGCTGAAGCTTTCTTT
clone size: NA; J gene: TRBJ2-7; D gene: NA; V gene: TRBV5-5; CDR3 protein: CASSLWGADEQYF; CDR3 DNA: TGTGCCAGCAGCTTGTGGGGGGCGGATGAGCAGTACTTC
clone size: many; J gene: TRBJ1-5; D gene: NA; V gene: TRBV28; CDR3 protein: CASSWTGTRYQPQHF; CDR3 DNA: TGTGCCAGCAGTTGGACCGGGACACGCTATCAGCCCCAGCATTTT
clone size: many; J gene: TRBJ2-6; D gene: NA; V gene: TRBV7-8; CDR3 protein: CASSGRSSGANVLTF; CDR3 DNA: TGTGCCAGCAGCGGGAGAAGCTCTGGGGCCAACGTCCTGACTTTC
clone size: NA; J gene: TRBJ1-2; D gene: NA; V gene: TRBV11-2; CDR3 protein: CASSLDGANGYTF; CDR3 DNA: TGTGCCAGCAGCTTAGACGGGGCTAATGGCTACACCTTC
clone size: few; J gene: TRBJ2-1; D gene: NA; V gene: TRBV5-1; CDR3 protein: CASSLVGGASRYNEQFF; CDR3 DNA: TGCGCCAGCAGCTTGGTGGGGGGGGCTAGCAGGTACAATGAGCAGTTCTTC
clone size: few; J gene: TRBJ2-1; D gene: NA; V gene: TRBV4-1; CDR3 protein: CASSPLSDEQFF; CDR3 DNA: TGCGCCAGCAGCCCCTTGTCGGATGAGCAGTTCTTC
clone size: few; J gene: TRBJ1-5; D gene: TRBD1; V gene: TRBV5-8; CDR3 protein: CASFQGAGNQPQHF; CDR3 DNA: TGTGCCAGCTTCCAGGGGGCGGGCAATCAGCCCCAGCATTTT
clone size: few; J gene: TRBJ2-3; D gene: NA; V gene: TRBV28; CDR3 protein: CASQLTAASTDTQYF; CDR3 DNA: TGTGCCAGCCAATTGACGGCCGCCTCTACAGATACGCAGTATTTT
clone size: NA; J gene: TRBJ2-3; D gene: NA; V gene: TRBV4-3; CDR3 protein: CASRHNSLRDTQYF; CDR3 DNA: TGCGCCAGCAGACATAACAGTTTGCGGGATACGCAGTATTTT
clone size: few; J gene: TRBJ1-1; D gene: TRBD1; V gene: TRBV19; CDR3 protein: CATRQGRNTEAFF; CDR3 DNA: TGTGCCACAAGACAGGGGAGGAACACTGAAGCTTTCTTT
clone size: NA; J gene: TRBJ1-5; D gene: NA; V gene: TRBV24-1; CDR3 protein: CATSEATLNQPQHF; CDR3 DNA: TGTGCCACCAGTGAGGCGACTCTCAATCAGCCCCAGCATTTT
clone size: NA; J gene: TRBJ2-2; D gene: TRBD2; V gene: TRBV20-1; CDR3 protein: CSARSGTSDNTGELFF; CDR3 DNA: TGCAGTGCTAGAAGCGGGACTAGCGATAACACCGGGGAGCTGTTTTTT
clone size: many; J gene: TRBJ1-1; D gene: TRBD1; V gene: TRBV28; CDR3 protein: CASSLGQAPSRAFF; CDR3 DNA: TGTGCCAGCAGTTTAGGACAGGCCCCTTCGCGAGCTTTCTTT
clone size: many; J gene: TRBJ1-1; D gene: NA; V gene: TRBV28; CDR3 protein: CASSFRLEGIDEAFF; CDR3 DNA: TGTGCCAGCAGTTTTCGCTTGGAGGGAATTGATGAAGCTTTCTTT
clone size: few; J gene: TRBJ1-2; D gene: NA; V gene: TRBV4-2; CDR3 protein: CASSQVGGLTSDGYTF; CDR3 DNA: TGTGCCAGCAGCCAAGTAGGAGGGCTTACCTCGGATGGCTACACCTTC
clone size: many; J gene: TRBJ2-7; D gene: TRBD2; V gene: TRBV15; CDR3 protein: CATSVLAGEEQYF; CDR3 DNA: TGTGCCACCAGCGTTCTAGCGGGCGAGGAGCAGTACTTC
clone size: NA; J gene: TRBJ2-4; D gene: NA; V gene: TRBV7-9; CDR3 protein: CASSLPDRTGKNIQYF; CDR3 DNA: TGTGCCAGCAGCTTACCCGACAGGACGGGCAAAAACATTCAGTACTTC
clone size: few; J gene: TRBJ2-2; D gene: NA; V gene: TRBV5-1; CDR3 protein: CASSLKDGGNTGELFF; CDR3 DNA: TGCGCCAGCAGCTTGAAGGACGGGGGTAACACCGGGGAGCTGTTTTTT
clone size: NA; J gene: TRBJ2-2; D gene: TRBD1; V gene: TRBV5-1; CDR3 protein: CASSSWRTGDIGELFF; CDR3 DNA: TGCGCCAGCAGCTCCTGGCGGACAGGGGATATCGGGGAGCTGTTTTTT
clone size: NA; J gene: TRBJ2-2; D gene: NA; V gene: TRBV12-3/TRBV12-4; CDR3 protein: CASSLVGGNTGELFF; CDR3 DNA: TGTGCCAGCAGTTTAGTGGGAGGCAACACCGGGGAGCTGTTTTTT
clone size: NA; J gene: TRBJ2-1; D gene: NA; V gene: TRBV28; CDR3 protein: CASSIRTTSYNEQFF; CDR3 DNA: TGTGCCAGCAGCATCCGGACCACTTCCTACAATGAGCAGTTCTTC
clone size: NA; J gene: TRBJ1-1; D gene: NA; V gene: TRBV4-1; CDR3 protein: CASSQDPSGSWNTEAFF; CDR3 DNA: TGCGCCAGCAGCCAAGACCCCTCGGGCAGCTGGAACACTGAAGCTTTCTTT
clone size: NA; J gene: TRBJ2-7; D gene: TRBD1; V gene: TRBV25-1; CDR3 protein: CASSEQGQGAYEQYF; CDR3 DNA: TGTGCCAGCAGTGAACAAGGACAGGGGGCCTACGAGCAGTACTTC
clone size: few; J gene: TRBJ2-1; D gene: TRBD2; V gene: TRBV30; CDR3 protein: CAWSLSGTNEQFF; CDR3 DNA: TGTGCCTGGAGTCTTAGCGGGACCAATGAGCAGTTCTTC
clone size: NA; J gene: TRBJ2-1; D gene: TRBD2; V gene: TRBV20-1; CDR3 protein: CSARDGGESGFF; CDR3 DNA: TGCAGTGCTAGAGATGGGGGGGAGTCGGGGTTCTTC
clone size: NA; J gene: TRBJ2-7; D gene: TRBD2; V gene: TRBV4-2; CDR3 protein: CASKGGPPSYEQYF; CDR3 DNA: TGTGCCAGCAAGGGAGGGCCTCCCTCCTACGAGCAGTACTTC
clone size: few; J gene: TRBJ1-5; D gene: TRBD1; V gene: TRBV6-1; CDR3 protein: CASSPWGQDSNQPQHF; CDR3 DNA: TGTGCCAGCAGTCCCTGGGGACAGGATAGCAATCAGCCCCAGCATTTT
clone size: many; J gene: TRBJ2-7; D gene: NA; V gene: TRBV11-2; CDR3 protein: CASSSRTAQEQYF; CDR3 DNA: TGTGCCAGCAGCTCTCGGACAGCGCAAGAGCAGTACTTC
clone size: few; J gene: TRBJ2-5; D gene: NA; V gene: TRBV7-2; CDR3 protein: CASSPRGGGGYETQYF; CDR3 DNA: TGTGCCAGCAGCCCTAGGGGGGGAGGGGGCTATGAGACCCAGTACTTC
clone size: NA; J gene: TRBJ2-7; D gene: TRBD1; V gene: TRBV27; CDR3 protein: CASRAGTGFEQYF; CDR3 DNA: TGTGCCAGCAGAGCCGGGACAGGGTTCGAGCAGTACTTC
clone size: NA; J gene: TRBJ2-7; D gene: NA; V gene: TRBV20-1; CDR3 protein: CSARDGAGICEQYF; CDR3 DNA: TGCAGTGCTAGAGATGGGGCGGGCATCTGCGAGCAGTACTTC